The 24 T cell receptor beta chains below all came from one sample that was sequenced in a study of T cell responses to AZD1222 COVID-19 vaccine. Profiled with immunoSEQ multiplex PCR; TCRdb holds only in-frame clones, not every one. This sample has 160,000 or so clones, with roughly 94% found just once. This material consisted of peripheral blood, taken 28 days after the second AZD1222 dose. These receptors were collected from an adult who received the AZD1222 COVID-19 vaccine.

The genes are TRBV7-9 and TRBJ2-1; 9 positions agree with TRBD2. The CDR3 spans 17 residues. The germline CDR1 and CDR2 sequences are SEHNR and FQNEAQ (reference sequence). Germline trimming cut 3 bases from V and 4 bases from J; bases unmatched to any gene: 10. CDR3 nucleotides: TGTGCCAGCAGCTTTCCCCCGGGACTAGCCACTTACAATGAGCAGTTCTTC. Amino acid sequence: CASSFPPGLATYNEQFF.

The chain is built from TRBV5-4 and TRBJ2-2; 11 bases fit TRBD2. The CDR3 has 16 residues. V shed 4 bases and J 2 bases; nucleotides not matched to a gene: 4. CDR1 SGHNT and CDR2 YYREEE come from the germline V gene (reference sequence). In DNA form, the CDR3 reads TGTGCCAGCAGCCTAGGACTAGCGGGTAACACCGGGGAGCTGTTTTTT. This encodes CASSLGLAGNTGELFF. Complete variable domain (other parts from reference TRBV5-4 and TRBJ2-2): ETGVTQSPTHLIKTRGQQVTLRCSSQSGHNTVSWYQQALGQGPQFIFQYYREEENGRGNFPPRFSGLQFPNYSSELNVNALELDDSALYLCASSLGLAGNTGELFFGEGSRLTVL.

This chain connects TRBV3-1 (or the pseudogene TRBV3-2) to TRBJ1-3; D ambiguous. The germline V gene encodes CDR1 LGHDT and CDR2 YNNKEL (reference sequence). CDR3 length: 15 amino acids. With 4 bases removed from V and 3 bases from J, the gap between germline ends came to 13 bases. CDR3 sequence: CASSLRTAVGNTIYF. DNA for the CDR3: TGTGCCAGCAGCCTACGGACCGCAGTTGGAAACACCATATATTTT.

V and J are TRBV2 and TRBJ2-2; 7 bases are a match to TRBD1. This CDR3 comprises 16 residues. CDR1 is SNHLY and CDR2 is FYNNEI in the germline V gene. Losses at the gene ends were 6 bases for V and 2 bases for J; bases not matched to a gene: 9. The CDR3 bases are TGTGCCAGCAGACCAGCCGGGACAGTTAACACCGGGGAGCTGTTTTTT. Residues: CASRPAGTVNTGELFF.

This rearrangement joins TRBV6-5 to TRBJ1-1; D not certain. The CDR3 runs to 12 residues. V lost 4 bases, J lost 5 bases, and 8 bases lay in between. Germline CDR1 and CDR2: MNHEY and SVGAGI. CDR3 sequence: CASSSVGTEAFF. The CDR3 DNA reads TGTGCCAGCAGTTCTGTTGGAACTGAAGCTTTCTTT.

The J gene is TRBJ2-2, the V gene TRBV7-9; TRBD2 might be the D (6 bases). V was shortened by 5 bases and J by 0 bases, with 13 bases between the two germline ends. The germline V gene encodes CDR1 SEHNR and CDR2 FQNEAQ (reference sequence). The CDR3 totals 16 residues. The CDR3 sequence is CASSRPGGTNTGELFF. CDR3 sequence (DNA): TGTGCCAGCAGCCGCCCCGGAGGGACGAACACCGGGGAGCTGTTTTTT.

The CDR3 DNA is TGTGCCAGTACCAGGGGGGCCGGTGAGCAGTTCTTC. Amino acid sequence: CASTRGAGEQFF. This sequence joins TRBV28 and TRBJ2-1; TRBD1 might be the D (7 bases). The CDR3 totals 12 residues. The V end was cut by 9 bases, the J end by 9 bases, with 15 bases between. CDR1 and CDR2 from the germline V gene are MDHEN and SYDVKM. The full variable domain, completed using reference TRBV28 and TRBJ2-1, is DVKVTQSSRYLVKRTGEKVFLECVQDMDHENMFWYRQDPGLGLRLIYFSYDVKMKEKGDIPEGYSVSREKKERFSLILESASTNQTSMYLCASTRGAGEQFFGPGTRLTVL.

The CDR3 DNA reads as TGTGCCAGCAGCGCTGGGTCCGGCAATCAGCCCCAGCATTTT. Translating gives CASSAGSGNQPQHF. The rearrangement joins TRBV9 to TRBJ1-5, with unresolved D. The CDR3 covers 14 residues. V dropped 3 bases and J dropped 2 bases, with 9 bases sitting between them. Germline V gene sequence: CDR1 SGDLS, CDR2 YYNGEE.

This chain joins TRBV5-6 and TRBJ1-1; TRBD1 is a possible D gene (5 bases). In germline, CDR1 is SGHDT, CDR2 YYEEEE. The CDR3 is made up of 13 amino acids. Trimming stripped 1 base from V and 6 bases from J, with 10 bases between. The CDR3 DNA is TGTGCCAGCAGCTTGTTCCGGGGGGCTGAAGCTTTCTTT. It is translated as CASSLFRGAEAFF.

The chain uses TRBV4-1 and TRBJ1-2; D is possibly TRBD1 (5 bases). Per germline, CDR1 MGHRA and CDR2 YSYEKL. The V end was cut by 3 bases, the J end by 3 bases, with 14 bases between. The CDR3 runs to 15 residues. The CDR3, as DNA: TGCGCCAGCAGCCAGCCCCGTTCGGGGGACTATGGCTACACCTTC. This codes for CASSQPRSGDYGYTF.

The chain joins TRBV5-5 to TRBJ1-2; 9 bases match TRBD1. Germline V CDR1 and CDR2: SGHKS, YYEKEE (reference sequence). The CDR3 extends over 16 amino acids. V gave up 5 bases and J gave up 2 bases; unmatched junction bases: 10. The CDR3 sequence is CASSRAAGQGNYGYTF. CDR3 DNA: TGTGCCAGCAGTCGGGCGGCGGGACAGGGAAACTATGGCTACACCTTC.

The genes are TRBV28 and TRBJ1-1; TRBD1 aligns across 9 bases. The CDR3 contains 15 residues. V shed 5 bases and J 4 bases; nucleotides not matched to a gene: 8. Looked up from germline, CDR1 is MDHEN and CDR2 is SYDVKM. The CDR3 loop reads CASSPTGGAGTEAFF. The CDR3 DNA reads as TGTGCCAGCAGTCCCACAGGGGGCGCGGGCACTGAAGCTTTCTTT.

The V gene is TRBV6-2 or TRBV6-3, the J gene TRBJ2-5, with 14 bases lining up with TRBD2. V was pared by 2 bases and J by 5 bases, with 13 bases of the junction left unmatched. Germline V lookup: CDR1 MNHEY, CDR2 SVGEGT. The CDR3 loop spans 19 amino acids. CDR3 sequence (DNA): TGTGCCAGCAGTTACCCCCCGACAAGGACTAGCGGGAGGAGGGAGACCCAGTACTTC. This gives the protein CASSYPPTRTSGRRETQYF.

V gene TRBV19 combines with J gene TRBJ2-1; D may be TRBD1 (6 bases). CDR1 is LNHDA and CDR2 is SQIVND in the germline V gene (reference sequence). V was shortened by 6 bases and J by 0 bases, with 12 bases between the two germline ends. The CDR3 spans 15 residues. CDR3 in amino acids: CASRSGTSSYNEQFF. The CDR3 nucleotides read TGTGCCAGTAGATCCGGGACAAGCTCCTACAATGAGCAGTTCTTC.

V and J are TRBV19 and TRBJ2-5; the D is unclear. The CDR3 spans 14 residues. From germline, CDR1 is LNHDA and CDR2 SQIVND (reference sequence). Trimming took off 5 bases at V and 5 bases at J, with 15 bases between the two ends. CDR3 nucleotides: TGTGCCAGTAGTGCACAGAAGGATATGGAGACCCAGTACTTC. It is translated as CASSAQKDMETQYF.

J is TRBJ2-5 and V is TRBV10-1; D tentatively reads TRBD1 or TRBD2 (5 bases each). The CDR3 is made up of 13 amino acids. Germline V gene data show CDR1 as WNHNN and CDR2 as SYGVQD (reference sequence). Trimming pared 4 bases from V and 5 bases from J, leaving 11 bases between. In DNA, the CDR3 is TGCGCCAGCAGTGCCAACTGGGGGGAGACCCAGTACTTC. Protein: CASSANWGETQYF.

The V call is TRBV19, the J call TRBJ1-6; D uncertain. Germline V gene sequence: CDR1 LNHDA, CDR2 SQIVND (reference sequence). The length of the CDR3 is 14 residues. With 2 bases removed from V and 9 bases from J, the gap between germline ends came to 11 bases. CDR3 DNA: TGTGCCAGTAGTATACTCCCAATGAGTTCACCCCTCCACTTT. Its translation: CASSILPMSSPLHF.

V and J are TRBV11-2 and TRBJ1-1; D unresolved. V was clipped by 5 bases and J by 4 bases, with 5 bases between them. The CDR3 length is 11 residues. Germline V gene lookup returns CDR1 SGHAT and CDR2 FQNNGV. CDR3 sequence: CASSPSTEAFF. In nucleotides, the CDR3 is TGTGCCAGCAGCCCCAGCACTGAAGCTTTCTTT.

This sequence joins TRBV5-1 and TRBJ1-1, with TRBD1 matching 8 bases. Germline loops: CDR1 SGHRS, CDR2 YFSETQ. V was clipped by 4 bases and J by 4 bases; unmatched bases: 6. The CDR3 covers 14 residues. CDR3 bases: TGCGCCAGCAGCCCTGGAGACAGGGGCACTGAAGCTTTCTTT. Protein product: CASSPGDRGTEAFF.

The chain employs TRBV3-1 (or the pseudogene TRBV3-2) and TRBJ1-1; unclear D gene. The germline V gene has CDR1 LGHDT and CDR2 YNNKEL (reference sequence). Between the trimmed V and J ends, which lost 5 bases and 2 bases, there was a span of 12 bases. This CDR3 region has 14 residues. The CDR3 protein is CASSEAGFNTEAFF. Written as DNA, the CDR3 is TGTGCCAGCAGCGAAGCGGGATTTAACACTGAAGCTTTCTTT.

V usage is TRBV9 and J usage is TRBJ1-3; no clear D gene. This CDR3 contains 14 residues. V gave up 0 bases and J gave up 11 bases, with 15 bases separating them. Per the germline V gene, CDR1 is SGDLS and CDR2 is YYNGEE. The CDR3 spells CASSVDPGVEAIYF. Written as DNA, the CDR3 is TGTGCCAGCAGCGTAGATCCCGGAGTGGAAGCCATATATTTT.

This chain joins TRBV5-1 and TRBJ2-7; D is uncertain. Germline V gene lookup returns CDR1 SGHRS and CDR2 YFSETQ. Deletions cut 0 bases from V and 0 bases from J, with 7 bases between. The CDR3 contains 14 residues. In DNA form, the CDR3 reads TGCGCCAGCAGCTTGGTCGCAAGCTCCTACGAGCAGTACTTC. Its protein is CASSLVASSYEQYF.

The genes are TRBV5-1 and TRBJ2-2, with TRBD2 as a possible D gene (7 bases). Germline loops: CDR1 SGHRS, CDR2 YFSETQ. The CDR3 totals 14 residues. V lost 3 bases and J 6 bases, leaving 12 bases between the germline ends. The CDR3: CASSWGGAAGELFF. The DNA for the CDR3 is TGCGCCAGCAGCTGGGGGGGCGCAGCCGGGGAGCTGTTTTTT.

The chain uses TRBV11-3 and TRBJ1-6, with D possibly TRBD1 on 5 matching bases. Germline CDR1 and CDR2: SGHNT and YENEEA. Trimming took off 5 bases at V and 12 bases at J, with 14 bases between the two ends. The CDR3 runs to 13 residues. CDR3 residues: CASSPNGGEPLHF. In DNA, the CDR3 is TGTGCCAGCAGCCCAAATGGAGGGGAACCCCTCCACTTT. Filled out from reference TRBV11-3 and TRBJ1-6, the complete variable domain reads EAGVVQSPRYKIIEKKQPVAFWCNPISGHNTLYWYLQNLGQGPELLIRYENEEAVDDSQLPKDRFSAERLKGVDSTLKIQPAELGDSAVYLCASSPNGGEPLHFGNGTRLTVT.